This TCR beta chain appears in the sequencing data of a study of high-grade serous ovarian cancer treatment subgroups. Overall study: Samples averaged 14,192 reads and several thousand unique TCR beta rearrangements.

V was pared by 0 bases and J by 1 base, with 17 bases between. Germline values: CDR1 SGHNT, CDR2 YYREEE (reference sequence). The CDR3 sequence is 19 residues long. Study-level findings and limits: TCR relatedness rose with neoantigen level and trended with mutation load. Repertoire similarity ranged about 0.1 to 0.85 between tumors of one patient.

Tumor samples were taken before definitive surgery or chemotherapy. TCRdb's copy holds only in-frame clones and misses some; the assay was immunoSEQ multiplex PCR. The data show some 2,100 clones, over 70% seen once. A remark on this clone: Its antigen is currently unknown.

This receptor was taken from a human donor with high-grade serous ovarian cancer. This rearrangement joins TRBV5-4 to TRBJ2-6, with D possibly TRBD1 on 6 matching bases. The sample taken for sequencing was tumor tissue. The CDR3 here is CASSLGGQRLQSGANVLTF. The CDR3 DNA is TGTGCCAGCAGCTTGGGAGGACAGAGGCTCCAGTCTGGGGCCAACGTCCTGACTTTC.